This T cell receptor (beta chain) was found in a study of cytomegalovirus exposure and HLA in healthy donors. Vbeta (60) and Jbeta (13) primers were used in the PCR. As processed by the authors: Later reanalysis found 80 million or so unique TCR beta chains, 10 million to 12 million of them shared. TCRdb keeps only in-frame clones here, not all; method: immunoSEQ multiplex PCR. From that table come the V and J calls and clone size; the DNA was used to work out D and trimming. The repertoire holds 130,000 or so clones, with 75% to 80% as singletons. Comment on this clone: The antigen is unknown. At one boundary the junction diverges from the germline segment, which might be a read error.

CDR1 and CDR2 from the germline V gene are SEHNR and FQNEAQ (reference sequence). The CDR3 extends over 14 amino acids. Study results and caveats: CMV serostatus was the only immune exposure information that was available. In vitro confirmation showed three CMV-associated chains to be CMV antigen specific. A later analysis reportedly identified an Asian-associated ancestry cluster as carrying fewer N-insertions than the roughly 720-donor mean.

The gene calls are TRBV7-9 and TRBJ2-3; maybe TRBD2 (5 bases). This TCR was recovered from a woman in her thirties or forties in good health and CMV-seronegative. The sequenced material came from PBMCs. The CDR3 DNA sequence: TGTTCCAGCAGCTTAGGACTTTACACAGATACGCAGTATTTT. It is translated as CSSSLGLYTDTQYF.